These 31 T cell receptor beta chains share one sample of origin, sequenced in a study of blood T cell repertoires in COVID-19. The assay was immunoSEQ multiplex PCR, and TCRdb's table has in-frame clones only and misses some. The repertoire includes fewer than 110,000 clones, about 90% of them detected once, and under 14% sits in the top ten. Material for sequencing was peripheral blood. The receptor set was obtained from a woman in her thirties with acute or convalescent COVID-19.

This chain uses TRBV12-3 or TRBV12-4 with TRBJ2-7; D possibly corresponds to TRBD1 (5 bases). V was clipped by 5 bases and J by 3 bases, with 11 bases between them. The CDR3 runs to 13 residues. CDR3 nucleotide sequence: TGTGCCAGCAGTATCGACAGAGTCTACGAGCAGTACTTC. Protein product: CASSIDRVYEQYF.

For the CDR3, the DNA is TGTGCCAGCAGTTACGAACCTACTACAGATACGCAGTATTTT. Translating it yields CASSYEPTTDTQYF. The gene calls are TRBV6-5 and TRBJ2-3, with D uncertain. The CDR3 sequence is 14 residues long. From germline, CDR1 is MNHEY and CDR2 SVGAGI. Trimming cost V 2 bases and J 3 bases, with 9 bases left between them.

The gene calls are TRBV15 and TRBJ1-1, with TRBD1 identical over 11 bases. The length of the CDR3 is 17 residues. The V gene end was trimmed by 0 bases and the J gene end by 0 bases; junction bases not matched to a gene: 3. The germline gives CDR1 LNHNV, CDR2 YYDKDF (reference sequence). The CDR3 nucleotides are TGTGCCACCAGCAGAGAGGACAGGGGGCGATTGAACACTGAAGCTTTCTTT. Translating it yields CATSREDRGRLNTEAFF. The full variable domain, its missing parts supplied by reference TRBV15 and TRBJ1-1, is DAMVIQNPRYQVTQFGKPVTLSCSQTLNHNVMYWYQQKSSQAPKLLFHYYDKDFNNEADTPDNFQSRRPNTSFCFLDIRSPGLGDTAMYLCATSREDRGRLNTEAFFGQGTRLTVV.

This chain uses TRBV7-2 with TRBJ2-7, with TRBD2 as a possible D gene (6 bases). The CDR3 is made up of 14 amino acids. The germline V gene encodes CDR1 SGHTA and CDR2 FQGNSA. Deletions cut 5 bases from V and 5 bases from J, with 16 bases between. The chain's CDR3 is CASSAAGKRDEQYF. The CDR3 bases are TGTGCCAGCAGCGCCGCGGGGAAACGCGACGAGCAGTACTTC.

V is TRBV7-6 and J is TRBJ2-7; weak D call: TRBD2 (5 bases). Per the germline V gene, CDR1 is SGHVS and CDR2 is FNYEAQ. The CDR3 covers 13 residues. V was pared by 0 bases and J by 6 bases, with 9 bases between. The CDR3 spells CASSLATGFEQYF. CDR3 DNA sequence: TGTGCCAGCAGCTTAGCGACGGGGTTCGAGCAGTACTTC.

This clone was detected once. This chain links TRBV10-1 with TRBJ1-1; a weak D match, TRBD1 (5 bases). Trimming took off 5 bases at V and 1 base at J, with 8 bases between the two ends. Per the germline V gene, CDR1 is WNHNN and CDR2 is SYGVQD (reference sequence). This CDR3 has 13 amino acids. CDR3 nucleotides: TGCGCCAGCAGTCCGGGGGGGAACACTGAAGCTTTCTTT. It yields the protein CASSPGGNTEAFF.

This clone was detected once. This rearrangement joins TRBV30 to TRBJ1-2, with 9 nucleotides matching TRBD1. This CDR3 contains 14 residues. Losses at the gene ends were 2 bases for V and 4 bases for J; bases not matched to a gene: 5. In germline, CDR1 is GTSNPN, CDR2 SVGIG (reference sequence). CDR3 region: CAWSKTGGSYGYTF. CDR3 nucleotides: TGTGCCTGGAGTAAAACAGGGGGCAGCTATGGCTACACCTTC.

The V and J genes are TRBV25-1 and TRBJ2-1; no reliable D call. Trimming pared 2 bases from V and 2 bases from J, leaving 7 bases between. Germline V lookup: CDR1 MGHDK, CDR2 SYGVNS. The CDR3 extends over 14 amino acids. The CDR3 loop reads CASSERATYNEQFF. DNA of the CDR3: TGTGCCAGCAGTGAACGAGCGACCTACAATGAGCAGTTCTTC.

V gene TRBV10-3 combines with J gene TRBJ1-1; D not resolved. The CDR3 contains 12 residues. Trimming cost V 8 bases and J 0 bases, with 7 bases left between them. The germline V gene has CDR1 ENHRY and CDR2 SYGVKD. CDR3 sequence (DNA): TGTGCCATCGGCAGGATGAACACTGAAGCTTTCTTT. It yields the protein CAIGRMNTEAFF.

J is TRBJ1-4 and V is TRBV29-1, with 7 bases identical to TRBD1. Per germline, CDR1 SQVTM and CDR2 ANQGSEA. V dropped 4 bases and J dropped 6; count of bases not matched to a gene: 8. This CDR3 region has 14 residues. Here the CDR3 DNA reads TGCAGCGTTGGGCTGACAGGGCTTGATGAAAAACTGTTTTTT. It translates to CSVGLTGLDEKLFF.

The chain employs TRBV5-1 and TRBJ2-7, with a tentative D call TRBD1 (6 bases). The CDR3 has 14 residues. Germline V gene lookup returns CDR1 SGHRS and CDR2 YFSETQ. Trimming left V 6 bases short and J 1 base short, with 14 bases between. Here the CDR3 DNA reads TGCGCCAGCACCCGGGACATAACTTCCTACGAGCAGTACTTC. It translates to CASTRDITSYEQYF.

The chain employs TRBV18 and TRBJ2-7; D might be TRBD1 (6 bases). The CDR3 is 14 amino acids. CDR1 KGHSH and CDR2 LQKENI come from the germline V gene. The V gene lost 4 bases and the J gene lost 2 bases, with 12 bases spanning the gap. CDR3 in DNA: TGTGCCAGCTCACAGGGGCAGGGGACCTACGAGCAGTACTTC. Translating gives CASSQGQGTYEQYF.

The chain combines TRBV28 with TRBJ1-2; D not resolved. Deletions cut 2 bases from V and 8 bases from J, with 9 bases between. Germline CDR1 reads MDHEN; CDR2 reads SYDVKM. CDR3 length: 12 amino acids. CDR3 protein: CASSLHGGGYTF. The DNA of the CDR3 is TGTGCCAGCAGTTTACACGGAGGCGGCTACACCTTC.

This CDR3 is CASSPRTDSGNTIYF. The CDR3 nucleotides read TGCGCCAGCAGCCCACGGACAGACTCTGGAAACACCATATATTTT. The chain is built from TRBV4-1 and TRBJ1-3, with D possibly matching TRBD1 (6 bases). The germline CDR1 and CDR2 sequences are MGHRA and YSYEKL. The ends were cut back, 4 bases at V and 0 bases at J, with 10 bases in the middle. CDR3 length: 15 residues.

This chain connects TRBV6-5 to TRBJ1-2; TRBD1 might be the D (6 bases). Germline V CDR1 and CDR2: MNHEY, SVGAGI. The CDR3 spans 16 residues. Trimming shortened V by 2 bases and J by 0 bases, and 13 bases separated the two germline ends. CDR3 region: CASSYTKRGSNYGYTF. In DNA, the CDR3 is TGTGCCAGCAGTTACACGAAAAGGGGGTCTAACTATGGCTACACCTTC.

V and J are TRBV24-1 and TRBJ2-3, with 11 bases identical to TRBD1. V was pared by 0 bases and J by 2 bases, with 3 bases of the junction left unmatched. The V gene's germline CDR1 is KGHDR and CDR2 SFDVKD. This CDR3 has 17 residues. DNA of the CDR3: TGTGCCACCAGTGATTTGGGGACAGGGGGTAACACAGATACGCAGTATTTT. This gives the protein CATSDLGTGGNTDTQYF.

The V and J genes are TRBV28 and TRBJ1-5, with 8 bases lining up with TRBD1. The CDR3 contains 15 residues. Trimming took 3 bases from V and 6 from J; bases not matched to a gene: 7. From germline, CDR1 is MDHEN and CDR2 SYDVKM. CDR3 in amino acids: CASSLPQGVVQPQHF. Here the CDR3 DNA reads TGTGCCAGCAGTTTGCCACAGGGGGTCGTTCAGCCCCAGCATTTT.

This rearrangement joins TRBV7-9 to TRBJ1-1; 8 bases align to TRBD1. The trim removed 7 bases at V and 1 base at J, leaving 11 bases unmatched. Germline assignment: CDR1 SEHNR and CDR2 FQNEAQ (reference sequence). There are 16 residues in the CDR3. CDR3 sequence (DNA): TGTGCCAGCACCTCGGACAGGGTCTTAAAGAACACTGAAGCTTTCTTT. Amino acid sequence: CASTSDRVLKNTEAFF. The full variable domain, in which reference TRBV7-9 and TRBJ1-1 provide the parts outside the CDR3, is DTGVSQNPRHKITKRGQNVTFRCDPISEHNRLYWYRQTLGQGPEFLTYFQNEAQLEKSRLLSDRFSAERPKGSFSTLEIQRTEQGDSAMYLCASTSDRVLKNTEAFFGQGTRLTVV.

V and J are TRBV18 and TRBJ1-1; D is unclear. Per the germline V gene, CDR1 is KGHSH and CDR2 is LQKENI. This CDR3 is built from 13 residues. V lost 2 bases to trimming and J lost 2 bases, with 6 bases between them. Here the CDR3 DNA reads TGTGCCAGCTCACCAACCACTAACACTGAAGCTTTCTTT. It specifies CASSPTTNTEAFF.

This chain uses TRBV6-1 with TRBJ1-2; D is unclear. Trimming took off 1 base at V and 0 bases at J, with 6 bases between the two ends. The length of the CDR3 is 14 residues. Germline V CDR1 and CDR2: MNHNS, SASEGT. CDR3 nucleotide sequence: TGTGCCAGCAGTGAAGTGGGCACTAACTATGGCTACACCTTC. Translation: CASSEVGTNYGYTF.

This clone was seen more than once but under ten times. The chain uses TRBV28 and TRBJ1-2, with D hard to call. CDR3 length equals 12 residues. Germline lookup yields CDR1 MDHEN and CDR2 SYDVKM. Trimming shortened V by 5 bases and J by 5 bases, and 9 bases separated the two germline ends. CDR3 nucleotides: TGTGCCAGCAGTCCCCCAGGATATGGCTACACCTTC. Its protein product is CASSPPGYGYTF.

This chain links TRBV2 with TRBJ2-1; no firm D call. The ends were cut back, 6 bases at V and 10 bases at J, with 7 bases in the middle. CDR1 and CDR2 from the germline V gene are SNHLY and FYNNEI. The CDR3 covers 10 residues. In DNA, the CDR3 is TGTGCCAGCAGGGGCACCGAGCAGTTCTTC. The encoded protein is CASRGTEQFF.

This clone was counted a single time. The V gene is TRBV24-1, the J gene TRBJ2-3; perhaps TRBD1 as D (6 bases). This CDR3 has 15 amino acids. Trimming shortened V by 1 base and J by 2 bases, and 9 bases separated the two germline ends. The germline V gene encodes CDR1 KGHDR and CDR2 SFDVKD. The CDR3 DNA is TGTGCCACCAGTGATTTCCGACAGGACACAGATACGCAGTATTTT. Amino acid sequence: CATSDFRQDTDTQYF.

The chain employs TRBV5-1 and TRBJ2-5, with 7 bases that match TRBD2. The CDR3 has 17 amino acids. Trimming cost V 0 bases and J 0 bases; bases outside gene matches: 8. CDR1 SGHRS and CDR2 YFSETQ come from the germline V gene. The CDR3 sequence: CASSLGEAGRYQETQYF. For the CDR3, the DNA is TGCGCCAGCAGCTTGGGCGAAGCGGGGAGGTACCAAGAGACCCAGTACTTC.

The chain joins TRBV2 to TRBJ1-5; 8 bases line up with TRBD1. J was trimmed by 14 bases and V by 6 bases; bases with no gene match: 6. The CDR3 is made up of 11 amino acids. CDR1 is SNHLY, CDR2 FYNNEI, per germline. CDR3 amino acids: CASRKGQEKHF. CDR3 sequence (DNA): TGTGCCAGCAGGAAGGGACAGGAAAAGCATTTT.

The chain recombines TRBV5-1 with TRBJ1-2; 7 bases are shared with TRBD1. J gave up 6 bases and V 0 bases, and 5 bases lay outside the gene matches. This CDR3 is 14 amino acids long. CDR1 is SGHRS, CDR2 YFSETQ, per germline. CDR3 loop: CASSLAEGANGYTF. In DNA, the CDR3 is TGCGCCAGCAGCTTGGCGGAGGGGGCGAATGGCTACACCTTC.

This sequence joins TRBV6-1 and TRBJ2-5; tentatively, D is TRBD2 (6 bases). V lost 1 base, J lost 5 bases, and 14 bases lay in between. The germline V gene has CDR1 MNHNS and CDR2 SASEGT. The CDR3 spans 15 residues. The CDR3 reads CASSEVWDLGETQYF. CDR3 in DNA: TGTGCCAGCAGTGAAGTTTGGGACTTGGGGGAGACCCAGTACTTC.

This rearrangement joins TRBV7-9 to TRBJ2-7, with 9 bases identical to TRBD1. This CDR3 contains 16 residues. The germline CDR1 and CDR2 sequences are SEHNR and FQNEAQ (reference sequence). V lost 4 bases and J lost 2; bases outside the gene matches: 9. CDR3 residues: CASSYAGTGNPYEQYF. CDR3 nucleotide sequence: TGTGCCAGCAGCTACGCTGGGACAGGGAATCCCTACGAGCAGTACTTC.

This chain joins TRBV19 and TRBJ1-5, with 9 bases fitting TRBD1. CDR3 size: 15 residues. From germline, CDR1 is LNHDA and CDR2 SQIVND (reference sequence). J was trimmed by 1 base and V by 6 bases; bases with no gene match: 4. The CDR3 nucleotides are TGTGCCAGTAGGACCGGGACAGGGAGCAATCAGCCCCAGCATTTT. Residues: CASRTGTGSNQPQHF.

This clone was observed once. The CDR3 here is CASKSHAKDYLQQFF. For the CDR3, the DNA is TGTGCCAGCAAGTCACATGCCAAGGACTATTTGCAGCAGTTCTTC. The V call is TRBV2, the J call TRBJ2-1; D possibly corresponds to TRBD2 (6 bases). The germline V gene has CDR1 SNHLY and CDR2 FYNNEI. The CDR3 runs 15 residues. V gave up 7 bases and J gave up 11 bases, with 24 bases separating them.

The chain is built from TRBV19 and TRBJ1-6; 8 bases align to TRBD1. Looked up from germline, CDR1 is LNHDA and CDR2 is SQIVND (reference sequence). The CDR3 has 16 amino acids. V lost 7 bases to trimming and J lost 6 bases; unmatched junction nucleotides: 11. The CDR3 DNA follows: TGTGCCAGTACCGGGACAGGACCCGTCGGTAATTCACCCCTCCACTTT. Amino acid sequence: CASTGTGPVGNSPLHF.